The source of this TCR beta chain is a study of STAT5B mutations in CD4+ large granular lymphocyte leukemia. Study context: The CDR3 'QG' motif was associated with a particular HLA allele among healthy donors. Study conclusions and caveats: Less than 30% of private leukemic clonotypes occurred rarely in other patients' non-leukemic repertoires. Top patient clones used TRBV06 genes more often: 8/27 versus 2/35 in controls.

Sequencing used immunoSEQ multiplex PCR; TCRdb keeps in-frame clones, though not all of them. This sample has about 28,000 clones, with 70% to 75% found just once. The germline gives CDR1 LNHDA, CDR2 SQIVND (reference sequence). V was cut by 8 bases and J by 8 bases, with 10 bases left in between. The CDR3 has 11 amino acids. This clone was picked up a small number of times. Its antigen is unidentified. The sequencing input was CD4+ T cells from blood buffy coats. The receptor was derived from a human donor in good health. The chain couples TRBV19 to TRBJ2-1; D may correspond to TRBD1 or TRBD2 (5 bases each). The CDR3 loop reads CASRVGDEQFF. CDR3 DNA sequence: TGTGCCAGTCGTGTGGGGGATGAGCAGTTCTTC.